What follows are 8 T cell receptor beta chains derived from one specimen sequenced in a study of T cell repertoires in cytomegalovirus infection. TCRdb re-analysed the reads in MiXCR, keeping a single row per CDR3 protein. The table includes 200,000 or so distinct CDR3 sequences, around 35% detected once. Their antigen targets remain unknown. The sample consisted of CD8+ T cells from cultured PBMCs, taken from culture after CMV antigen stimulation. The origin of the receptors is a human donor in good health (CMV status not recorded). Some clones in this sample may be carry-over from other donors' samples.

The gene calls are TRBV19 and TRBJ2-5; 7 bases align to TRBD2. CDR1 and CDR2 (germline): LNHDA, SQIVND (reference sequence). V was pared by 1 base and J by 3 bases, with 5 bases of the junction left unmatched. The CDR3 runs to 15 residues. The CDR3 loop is CASSIGDGRKETQYF. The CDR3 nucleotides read TGTGCCAGTAGTATAGGTGACGGGAGGAAAGAGACCCAGTACTTC.

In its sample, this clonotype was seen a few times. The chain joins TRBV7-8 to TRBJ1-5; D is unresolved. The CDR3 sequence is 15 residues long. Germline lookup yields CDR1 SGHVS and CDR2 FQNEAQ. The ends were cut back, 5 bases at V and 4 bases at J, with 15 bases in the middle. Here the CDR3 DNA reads TGTGCCAGCAGCATAATAGACGGAACAAATCAGCCCCAGCATTTT. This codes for CASSIIDGTNQPQHF. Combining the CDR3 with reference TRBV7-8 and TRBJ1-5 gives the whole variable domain GAGVSQSPRYKVAKRGQDVALRCDPISGHVSLFWYQQALGQGPEFLTYFQNEAQLDKSGLPSDRFFAERPEGSVSTLKIQRTQQEDSAVYLCASSIIDGTNQPQHFGDGTRLSIL.

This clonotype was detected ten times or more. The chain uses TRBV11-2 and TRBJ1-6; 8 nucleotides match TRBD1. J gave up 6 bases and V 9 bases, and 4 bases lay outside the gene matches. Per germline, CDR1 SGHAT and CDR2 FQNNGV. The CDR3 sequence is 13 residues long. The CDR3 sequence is CASTGGFNSPLHF. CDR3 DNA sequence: TGTGCCAGTACAGGGGGGTTTAATTCACCCCTCCACTTT.

CDR3 residues: CASSEVGRGGQQFF. CDR3 nucleotide sequence: TGTGCCAGCAGTGAAGTGGGAAGGGGGGGACAGCAGTTCTTC. The chain joins TRBV6-1 to TRBJ2-1, with D perhaps TRBD2 (7 bases). CDR3 length equals 14 residues. Trimming pared 1 base from V and 11 bases from J, leaving 15 bases between. Germline CDR1 is MNHNS and CDR2 is SASEGT.

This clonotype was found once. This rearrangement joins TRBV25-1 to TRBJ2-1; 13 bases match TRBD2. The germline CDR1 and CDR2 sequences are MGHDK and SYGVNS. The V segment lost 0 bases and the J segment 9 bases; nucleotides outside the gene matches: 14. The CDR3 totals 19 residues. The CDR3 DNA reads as TGTGCCAGCAGTGAATATTCCCTCGGACTAGCGGGAGTCGAGGGTGAGCAGTTCTTC. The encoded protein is CASSEYSLGLAGVEGEQFF.

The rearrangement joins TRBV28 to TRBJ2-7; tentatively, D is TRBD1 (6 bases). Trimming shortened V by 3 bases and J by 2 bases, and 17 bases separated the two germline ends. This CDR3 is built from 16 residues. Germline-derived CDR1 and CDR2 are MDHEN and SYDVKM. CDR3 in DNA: TGTGCCAGCAGTTTTTTTGCCGGGACAAACACCTACGAGCAGTACTTC. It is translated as CASSFFAGTNTYEQYF.

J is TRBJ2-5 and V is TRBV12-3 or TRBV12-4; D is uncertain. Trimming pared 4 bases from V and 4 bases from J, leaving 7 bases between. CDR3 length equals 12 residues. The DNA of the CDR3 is TGTGCCAGCAGTTCTTCCGGAGAGACCCAGTACTTC. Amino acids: CASSSSGETQYF.

In nucleotides, the CDR3 is TGTGCCAGCAGCGCCGTAGCGGGAGGCCCCAATGAGCAGTTCTTC. It encodes CASSAVAGGPNEQFF. This chain joins TRBV7-9 and TRBJ2-1; TRBD2 agrees at 10 bases. V trimming: 5 bases; J trimming: 6 bases; junction bases outside the gene matches: 7. Per the germline V gene, CDR1 is SEHNR and CDR2 is FQNEAQ (reference sequence). This CDR3 spans 15 amino acids.